This TCR beta chain was recorded in a study of blood T cell repertoires in COVID-19. Overall study: Acute and convalescent COVID-19 specimens originated in the United States, Italy and Spain. The cDNA or gDNA used as material had been derived from T cells, B-cell-depleted T cells, or PBMCs.

CDR1 DFQATT and CDR2 SNEGSKA come from the germline V gene (reference sequence). V was trimmed by 3 bases and J by 7 bases, leaving 19 bases between them. This CDR3 has 14 residues. Sequencing used immunoSEQ multiplex PCR; TCRdb keeps in-frame clones, though not all of them. The sample consists of around 84,000 clones, around 90% of them appearing once. This clone was picked up one time. The receptor was derived from a middle-aged man with active COVID-19. Sequencing used peripheral blood. The rearrangement links TRBV20-1 to TRBJ2-7, with a possible D match to TRBD1 (6 bases). CDR3 sequence reads: CSASEQGNGREQYF. The CDR3 DNA is TGCAGTGCTAGTGAACAGGGTAATGGTAGGGAGCAGTACTTC.